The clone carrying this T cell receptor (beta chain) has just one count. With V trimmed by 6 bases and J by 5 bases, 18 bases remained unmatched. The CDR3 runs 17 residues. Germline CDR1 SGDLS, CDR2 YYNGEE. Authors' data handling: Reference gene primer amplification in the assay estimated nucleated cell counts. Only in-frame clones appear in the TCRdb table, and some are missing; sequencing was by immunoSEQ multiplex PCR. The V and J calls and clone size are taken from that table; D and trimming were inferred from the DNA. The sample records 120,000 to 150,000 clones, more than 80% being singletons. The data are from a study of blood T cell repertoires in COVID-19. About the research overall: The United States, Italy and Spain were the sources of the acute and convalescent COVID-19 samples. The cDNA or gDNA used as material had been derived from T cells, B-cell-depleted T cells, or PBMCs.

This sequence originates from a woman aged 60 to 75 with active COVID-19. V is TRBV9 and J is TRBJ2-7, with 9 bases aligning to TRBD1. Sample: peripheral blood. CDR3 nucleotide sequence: TGTGCCAGCAAAATCTCAGAGGGACAGGGCGATAAGCACGAGCAGTACTTC. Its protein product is CASKISEGQGDKHEQYF.